This is a list of T cell receptor beta chains from one sample in a study of chemoradiotherapy in HPV16-positive cancers. Measured with immunoSEQ multiplex PCR; TCRdb has only the in-frame clones, and not every one. The sample includes 900 to 1,100 clones, 60% to 80% of them seen just once. The sequenced sample was tumor tissue, obtained from a patient who underwent chemoradiotherapy. Receptors originate from a human donor with HPV-associated anogenital cancer. Both conserved end residues are part of each CDR3. D genes are given only for firm matches. Where a row states a size, it is once, few, many or the class of an expanded clone; other rows omit it.

>.|TRBJ2-5|14|.|TRBV21-1
TGTGCCAGCACCCCTGACAGATACCGAGAGACCCAGTACTTC
CASTPDRYRETQYF
>.|TRBJ2-5|14|TRBD1|TRBV5-1
TGCGCCAGCAGCCAGACGACAGGGAGAGAGACCCAGTACTTC
CASSQTTGRETQYF
>.|TRBJ2-2|14|.|TRBV7-3
TGTGCCAGCAGCTTCAGCGGCGGCACCGGGGAGCTGTTTTTT
CASSFSGGTGELFF
>.|TRBJ2-4|16|TRBD2|TRBV7-2
TGTGCCAGCAGCGCGACTAGCGGGGAAGCCAAAAACATTCAGTACTTC
CASSATSGEAKNIQYF
>.|TRBJ2-1|14|.|TRBV2
TGTGCCAGCAGTGCATGGCAGGGTAGGCATGAGCAGTTCTTC
CASSAWQGRHEQFF
>.|TRBJ1-6|15|TRBD1|TRBV27
TGTGCCAGCAGTTTGACAGGGACCCAAGGCTCACCCCTCCACTTT
CASSLTGTQGSPLHF
>.|TRBJ2-5|17|TRBD1|TRBV4-3
TGCGCCAGCAGCCGTCAACCTACAGGGGGCTATTCAGAGACCCAGTACTTC
CASSRQPTGGYSETQYF
>large|TRBJ1-2|16|.|TRBV28
TGTGCCAGCAGTTCAGCTCGGGCAGACATTACTTATGGCTACACCTTC
CASSSARADITYGYTF
>once|TRBJ1-5|15|.|TRBV30
TGTGCCTTTGACAAGGGTGATATAGGCAATCAGCCCCAGCATTTT
CAFDKGDIGNQPQHF
>.|TRBJ1-6|14|.|TRBV7-9
TGTGCCAGCAGCTTAGGGGTGGCAGGATCACCCCTCCACTTT
CASSLGVAGSPLHF
>.|TRBJ1-5|14|.|TRBV30
TGTGCCTGGAGTGTACAATTTGATAATCAGCCCCAGCATTTT
CAWSVQFDNQPQHF
>.|TRBJ2-5|12|TRBD1|TRBV28
TGTGCCAGCTGGGACAGGTGGAAGACCCAGTACTTC
CASWDRWKTQYF